Listed below are T cell receptor beta chains from one sample, sequenced in a study of T-cell memory formation after mild COVID-19. One entry per CDR3 protein results from TCRdb running MiXCR on the 5' RACE reads. Seen here are about 410,000 distinct CDR3 sequences, more than 20% observed once, and the top ten hold around 12%. Material for sequencing was PBMCs or a T cell subset sorted from them (not recorded which). The receptors come from an adult woman who had mild COVID-19 (a few samples of this study predate the infection). Cell type and time point are not known. CDR3s include the opening cysteine and the closing phenylalanine or tryptophan. D genes are given only for firm matches.

>.|TRBV3-1
CASGSGSNQPQHF
>TRBD1|TRBV4-2
CASSQIITGGHNYGYTF
>TRBD2|TRBV5-5
CASSLAPVAGGGNEQFF
>TRBD2|TRBV4-3
CASSRFGSSGTISSTDTQYF
>.|TRBV7-6
CASSTASRETQYF
>.|TRBV30
CAWSVGTANIQYF
>.|TRBV29-1
CSVGASTEAFF
>.|TRBV30
CAWSVFGTRITDTQYF
>.|TRBV14
CASSQGPYTGELFF
>.|TRBV24-1
CATSAGRYNEQFF
>TRBD1|TRBV4-1
CASSQEGGQGSEKLFF
>TRBD2|TRBV5-1
CASSRSSGRYTYEQYF
>.|TRBV6-5
CASSYSGTVAYNEQFF
>.|TRBV5-1
CASSLESKAADTQYF
>.|TRBV9
CASSVRPASTDTQYF
>.|TRBV7-9
CASQDSEDEQFF
>.|TRBV27
CASSFAPSTGELFF